These T cell receptor beta chains were read from a single sample in a study of monozygotic twins with inflammatory bowel disease. TCRdb reprocessed the 5' RACE reads and keeps a single row for each CDR3 protein, giving no DNA. The sample's table shows roughly 300,000 distinct CDR3 sequences. Sequenced: blood. The receptors were sampled from a human donor with ulcerative colitis or Crohn's disease, or a healthy co-twin of an affected twin (not recorded which). Both conserved end residues are part of each CDR3.

v_gene,j_gene,CDR3aa
TRBV5-1,TRBJ2-3,CASSLIPTDTQYF
TRBV29-1,TRBJ2-7,CSAGQGGVYEQYF
TRBV28,TRBJ1-1,CASRFTQGGGEAFF
TRBV7-9,TRBJ2-5,CASSLPGQETQYF
TRBV2,TRBJ2-2,CASSDLLAGAGELFF
TRBV7-2,TRBJ1-6,CATHLGTENSPLHF
TRBV7-2,TRBJ1-6,CASSPGVVRSPPHF
TRBV19,TRBJ1-1,CASSWREGAEAFF
TRBV7-9,TRBJ2-7,CASSHGTAQGNGEQYF
TRBV4-1,TRBJ2-3,CASSQVSSGPTDTQYF
TRBV4-2,TRBJ2-3,CASSQEGPDTQYF
TRBV5-1,TRBJ2-5,CASSQAGGGLAGETQYF
TRBV3-1,TRBJ1-1,CASSQPGYTEAFF
TRBV2,TRBJ2-4,CASRSRGNIQYF
TRBV18,TRBJ2-1,CASSPPGTGRNEQFF
TRBV6-2/TRBV6-3,TRBJ2-2,CASSPAQGVSGELFF
TRBV4-3,TRBJ2-4,CASSQDVSGRTKNIQYF
TRBV5-5,TRBJ2-5,CASSVRQEQETQYF
TRBV6-5,TRBJ2-7,CASSSEDRLAGGYYEQYF
TRBV20-1,TRBJ1-5,CSAREGVAISPQHF
TRBV11-1,TRBJ2-6,CASSYLLKALAPGANVLTF
TRBV3-1,TRBJ2-1,CASSLRGPTGVVVF
TRBV6-1,TRBJ2-3,CASGRPGQGTDTQYF
TRBV3-1,TRBJ1-3,CASRDLGGPRNTIYF
TRBV29-1,TRBJ2-1,CSVDPPDRYEQFF
TRBV7-2,TRBJ1-1,CASSLWNTEAFF
TRBV12-3/TRBV12-4,TRBJ1-1,CASSLGRNTEAFF
TRBV5-6,TRBJ1-1,CASSRQKEAFF
TRBV7-2,TRBJ1-5,CASSLGVVQPQHF
TRBV7-9,TRBJ2-5,CASSLARVETQYF
TRBV7-2,TRBJ2-1,CASHQLAGGWSGNEQFF
TRBV29-1,TRBJ2-6,CSAVGEPVANVLTF
TRBV5-5,TRBJ2-1,CASSSAGRHYNEQFF
TRBV18,TRBJ2-7,CASSPIGLATSYEQYF
TRBV5-1,TRBJ2-7,CASSFEGGPLSEQYF
TRBV4-3,TRBJ1-5,CASSQDRGVNQPQHF
TRBV11-3,TRBJ2-1,CASSPGQVAVDEQFF
TRBV5-1,TRBJ2-1,CASSGTANEQFF
TRBV20-1,TRBJ2-7,CSASPPGGEFGEQYF
TRBV5-1,TRBJ1-1,CASSLARVATEAFF
TRBV6-2/TRBV6-3,TRBJ2-7,CASRLPGGYEQYF
TRBV24-1,TRBJ2-1,CATSGRRERLNEQFF
TRBV6-5,TRBJ2-3,CASRRTDTQYF